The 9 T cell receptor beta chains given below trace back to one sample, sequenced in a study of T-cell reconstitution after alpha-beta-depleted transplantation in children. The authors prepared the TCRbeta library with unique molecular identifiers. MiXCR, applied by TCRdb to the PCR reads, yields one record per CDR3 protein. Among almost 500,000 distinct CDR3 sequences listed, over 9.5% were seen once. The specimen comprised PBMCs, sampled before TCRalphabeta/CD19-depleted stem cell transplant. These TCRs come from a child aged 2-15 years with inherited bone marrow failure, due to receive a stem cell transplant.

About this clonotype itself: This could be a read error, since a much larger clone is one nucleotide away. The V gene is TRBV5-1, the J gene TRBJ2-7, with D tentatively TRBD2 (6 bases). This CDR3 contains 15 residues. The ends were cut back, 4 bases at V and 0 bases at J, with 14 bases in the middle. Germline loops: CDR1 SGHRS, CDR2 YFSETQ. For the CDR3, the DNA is TGCGCCAGCAGCGCGGAGGCCGGGGGCTCCTACGAGCAGTACTTC. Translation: CASSAEAGGSYEQYF.

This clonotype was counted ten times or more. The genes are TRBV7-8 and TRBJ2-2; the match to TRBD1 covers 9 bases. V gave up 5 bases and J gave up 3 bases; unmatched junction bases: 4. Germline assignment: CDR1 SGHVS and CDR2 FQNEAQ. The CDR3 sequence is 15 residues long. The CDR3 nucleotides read TGTGCCAGCAGCCGGGACAGGGCGGACACCGGGGAGCTGTTTTTT. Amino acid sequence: CASSRDRADTGELFF.

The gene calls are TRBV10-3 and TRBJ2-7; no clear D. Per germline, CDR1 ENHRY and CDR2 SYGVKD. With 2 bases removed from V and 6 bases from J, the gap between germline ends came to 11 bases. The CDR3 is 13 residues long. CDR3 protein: CAISEPTTGEQYF. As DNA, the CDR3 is TGTGCCATCAGTGAGCCGACCACCGGCGAGCAGTACTTC.

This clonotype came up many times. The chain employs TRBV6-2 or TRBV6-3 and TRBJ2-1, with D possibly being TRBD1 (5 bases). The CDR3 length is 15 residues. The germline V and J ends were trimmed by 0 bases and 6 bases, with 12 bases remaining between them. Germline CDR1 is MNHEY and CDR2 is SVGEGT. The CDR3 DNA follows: TGTGCCAGCAGTTACTCCGCTAGGGGCCTCAATGAGCAGTTCTTC. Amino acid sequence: CASSYSARGLNEQFF.

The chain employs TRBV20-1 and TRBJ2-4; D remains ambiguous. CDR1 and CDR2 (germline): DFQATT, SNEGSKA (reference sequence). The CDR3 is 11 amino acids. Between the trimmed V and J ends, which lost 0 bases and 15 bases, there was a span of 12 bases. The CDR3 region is CSARDHSVPYF. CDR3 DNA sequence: TGCAGTGCTAGAGATCATTCAGTGCCGTACTTC.

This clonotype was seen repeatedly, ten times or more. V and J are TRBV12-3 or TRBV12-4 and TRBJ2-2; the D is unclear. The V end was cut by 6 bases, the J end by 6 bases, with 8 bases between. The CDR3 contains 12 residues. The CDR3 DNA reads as TGTGCCAGCAGACCTAGTTCCGGGGAGCTGTTTTTT. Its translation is CASRPSSGELFF.

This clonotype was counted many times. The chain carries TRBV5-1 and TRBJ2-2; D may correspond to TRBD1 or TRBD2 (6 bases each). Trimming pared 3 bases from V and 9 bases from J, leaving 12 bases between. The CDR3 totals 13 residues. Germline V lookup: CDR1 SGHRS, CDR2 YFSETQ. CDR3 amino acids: CASSSGASRELFF. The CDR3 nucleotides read TGCGCCAGCAGCTCGGGGGCATCCCGGGAGCTGTTTTTT.

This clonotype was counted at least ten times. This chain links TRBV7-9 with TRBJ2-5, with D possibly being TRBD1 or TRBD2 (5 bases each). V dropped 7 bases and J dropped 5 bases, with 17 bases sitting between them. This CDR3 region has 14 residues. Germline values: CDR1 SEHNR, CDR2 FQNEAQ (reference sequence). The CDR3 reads CASNAPGPWETQYF. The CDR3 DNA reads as TGTGCCAGCAACGCCCCGGGACCTTGGGAGACCCAGTACTTC.

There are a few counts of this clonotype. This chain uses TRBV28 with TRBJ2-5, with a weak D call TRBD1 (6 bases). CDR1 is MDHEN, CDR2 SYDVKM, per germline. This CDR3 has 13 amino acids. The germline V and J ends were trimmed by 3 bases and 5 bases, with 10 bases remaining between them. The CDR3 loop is CASSFSGHETQYF. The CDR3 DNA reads TGTGCCAGCAGTTTTTCGGGACATGAGACCCAGTACTTC.